Shown below are 21 T cell receptor beta chains from a single sample sequenced in a study of spatial heterogeneity in lung cancer. Time point indicated: sample taken at primary tumor resection. Material for sequencing was whole RNA from tumor, nontumor lung or frozen PBMC, left unsorted. One entry per CDR3 protein, called by TCRdb with MiXCR from the 5' RACE reads. The data show about 38,000 distinct CDR3 sequences, around 7.5% seen once. Sequenced material: PBMCs, taken at surgery. The receptors here all came from a male donor with early-stage non-small cell lung cancer.

In its sample, this clonotype was seen many times. V is TRBV9 and J is TRBJ2-7, with 12 bases identical to TRBD2. This CDR3 has 13 amino acids. Trimming cost V 6 bases and J 12 bases; bases outside gene matches: 10. From germline, CDR1 is SGDLS and CDR2 YYNGEE. The CDR3 reads CASTWTSGATRYF. CDR3 bases: TGTGCCAGCACCTGGACTAGCGGGGCCACCAGGTACTTC. The full variable domain, rest sourced from reference TRBV9 and TRBJ2-7, is DSGVTQTPKHLITATGQRVTLRCSPRSGDLSVYWYQQSLDQGLQFLIQYYNGEERAKGNILERFSAQQFPDLHSELNLSSLELGDSALYFCASTWTSGATRYFGPGTRLTVT.

The V gene is TRBV27, the J gene TRBJ2-1; the match to TRBD2 covers 15 bases. Losses at the gene ends were 7 bases for V and 2 bases for J; bases not matched to a gene: 9. The CDR3 totals 18 residues. Germline loops: CDR1 MNHEY, CDR2 SMNVEV (reference sequence). For the CDR3, the DNA is TGTGCCAGCAACTCCGGGACTAGCGGGAGGTCTGCCTACAATGAGCAGTTCTTC. Translating gives CASNSGTSGRSAYNEQFF.

This clonotype has ten or more counts. The chain recombines TRBV29-1 with TRBJ2-1; weak D call: TRBD2 (5 bases). This CDR3 is built from 14 residues. Looked up from germline, CDR1 is SQVTM and CDR2 is ANQGSEA. V lost 2 bases, J lost 4 bases, and 12 bases lay in between. Here the CDR3 DNA reads TGCAGCGTTGAAAGACTAACGTCTTACAATGAGCAGTTCTTC. It translates to CSVERLTSYNEQFF.

This clonotype was seen repeatedly, ten times or more. This rearrangement joins TRBV28 to TRBJ2-1; TRBD1 matches 8 bases. V trimming: 3 bases; J trimming: 9 bases; junction bases outside the gene matches: 10. Germline V gene sequence: CDR1 MDHEN, CDR2 SYDVKM. This CDR3 comprises 15 residues. The CDR3 region is CASSFPPDRAGEQFF. CDR3 coding DNA: TGTGCCAGCAGTTTTCCCCCGGACAGGGCGGGTGAGCAGTTCTTC. The full variable domain, with the rest looked up from reference TRBV28 and TRBJ2-1, is DVKVTQSSRYLVKRTGEKVFLECVQDMDHENMFWYRQDPGLGLRLIYFSYDVKMKEKGDIPEGYSVSREKKERFSLILESASTNQTSMYLCASSFPPDRAGEQFFGPGTRLTVL.

The sample holds many counts of this clonotype. This chain uses TRBV27 with TRBJ2-5, with D perhaps matching TRBD1 or TRBD2 (5 bases each). Trimming shortened V by 6 bases and J by 4 bases, and 18 bases separated the two germline ends. From germline, CDR1 is MNHEY and CDR2 SMNVEV (reference sequence). The CDR3 runs 15 residues. The CDR3 sequence is CASSPGARGGETQYF. Here the CDR3 DNA reads TGTGCCAGCAGCCCCGGGGCCCGAGGAGGAGAGACCCAGTACTTC.

The sample holds a few counts of this clonotype. The V and J genes are TRBV5-6 and TRBJ2-7, with 8 bases matching TRBD1. The germline CDR1 and CDR2 sequences are SGHDT and YYEEEE. After removal of 0 bases from V and 0 bases from J, the junction contained 5 bases not matched to a gene. The CDR3 loop spans 16 amino acids. DNA of the CDR3: TGTGCCAGCAGCTTGGCCAGGACAGGGAGCTCCTACGAGCAGTACGTC. It is translated as CASSLARTGSSYEQYV.

The table lists this clonotype with a few counts. This sequence joins TRBV7-3 and TRBJ2-1; TRBD1 aligns across 9 bases. The length of the CDR3 is 14 residues. CDR1 and CDR2 (germline): SGHTA, FQGTGA. V lost 5 bases and J lost 8; bases outside the gene matches: 7. CDR3 region: CASSMMDRGDEQFF. The CDR3, as DNA: TGTGCCAGCAGCATGATGGACAGGGGCGATGAGCAGTTCTTC. Combining the CDR3 with reference TRBV7-3 and TRBJ2-1 gives the whole variable domain GAGVSQTPSNKVTEKGKYVELRCDPISGHTALYWYRQSLGQGPEFLIYFQGTGAADDSGLPNDRFFAVRPEGSVSTLKIQRTERGDSAVYLCASSMMDRGDEQFFGPGTRLTVL.

In the case of this clonotype: No conserved phenylalanine or tryptophan is present at the end of the CDR3, so a read error is the likely explanation. This chain joins TRBV28 and TRBJ2-5, with 7 bases identical to TRBD1. Trimming cost V 5 bases and J 8 bases; bases outside gene matches: 14. CDR1 is MDHEN and CDR2 is SYDVKM in the germline V gene. The CDR3 has 15 residues. The CDR3 protein is CASSDAGTARRTQYS. Written as DNA, the CDR3 is TGTGCCAGCAGTGACGCCGGGACAGCACGAAGAACCCAGTACTCC.

This sequence joins TRBV7-2 and TRBJ2-1; 8 bases match TRBD2. Germline values: CDR1 SGHTA, CDR2 FQGNSA. The CDR3 runs to 13 residues. The trim removed 4 bases at V and 6 bases at J, leaving 2 bases unmatched. CDR3 in DNA: TGTGCCAGCAGCTCCGGGACTAGCAATGAGCAGTTCTTC. Protein sequence: CASSSGTSNEQFF.

This clonotype was detected ten times or more. J is TRBJ1-5 and V is TRBV6-5; 9 positions agree with TRBD1. The V gene's germline CDR1 is MNHEY and CDR2 SVGAGI. The J segment lost 7 bases and the V segment lost 5 bases, leaving 6 bases of the junction unmatched. The CDR3 sequence is 14 residues long. For the CDR3, the DNA is TGTGCCAGCAGTACCGGGACAGGGAGGCAGCCCCAGCATTTT. Translating it yields CASSTGTGRQPQHF.

This clonotype has ten or more counts. This rearrangement joins TRBV4-2 to TRBJ2-1; D perhaps matches TRBD2 (6 bases). The CDR3 sequence is 14 residues long. The V and J ends lost 0 bases and 9 bases respectively, with 12 bases between them. Germline V lookup: CDR1 LGHNA, CDR2 YNFKEQ. The CDR3 here is CASSQDLSGPEQFF. CDR3 bases: TGTGCCAGCAGCCAAGATCTTAGCGGTCCTGAGCAGTTCTTC.

This clonotype was found many times. This chain uses TRBV10-3 with TRBJ1-5; perhaps TRBD1 as D (5 bases). Trimming shortened V by 2 bases and J by 4 bases, and 12 bases separated the two germline ends. CDR3 length: 15 amino acids. CDR1 and CDR2 (germline): ENHRY, SYGVKD. CDR3 amino acids: CAISETGGGNQPQHF. The CDR3 DNA sequence: TGTGCCATCAGTGAGACGGGCGGGGGGAATCAGCCCCAGCATTTT.

This clonotype was seen ten or more times. This chain uses TRBV7-9 with TRBJ2-3; D may be TRBD1 or TRBD2 (5 bases each). Per germline, CDR1 SEHNR and CDR2 FQNEAQ (reference sequence). Deletions cut 1 base from V and 9 bases from J, with 14 bases between. The CDR3 extends over 14 amino acids. CDR3 amino acids: CASSLGGTKETQYF. The CDR3, as DNA: TGTGCCAGCAGCTTAGGAGGGACCAAAGAGACGCAGTATTTT.

This clonotype was observed many times. This chain links TRBV2 with TRBJ1-1, with D unclear. This CDR3 is built from 13 residues. Germline V CDR1 and CDR2: SNHLY, FYNNEI. Trimming removed 5 bases from V and 1 base from J, with 8 bases in between. This CDR3 is CASSTRGNTEAFF. Written as DNA, the CDR3 is TGTGCCAGCAGTACTCGGGGGAACACTGAAGCTTTCTTT. Supplemented by reference TRBV2 and TRBJ1-1, the full variable domain reads EPEVTQTPSHQVTQMGQEVILRCVPISNHLYFYWYRQILGQKVEFLVSFYNNEISEKSEIFDDQFSVERPDGSNFTLKIRSTKLEDSAMYFCASSTRGNTEAFFGQGTRLTVV.

In DNA, the CDR3 is TGCAGCGTGAAACAGGGGCTCCAAAACATTCAGTACTTC. Translation gives CSVKQGLQNIQYF. V usage is TRBV29-1 and J usage is TRBJ2-4, with 7 bases identical to TRBD1. The J segment lost 5 bases and the V segment lost 6 bases, leaving 7 bases of the junction unmatched. The CDR3 extends over 13 amino acids. Germline-derived CDR1 and CDR2 are SQVTM and ANQGSEA.

This clonotype was found many times. The chain combines TRBV6-5 with TRBJ1-1; the D is unclear. Germline V lookup: CDR1 MNHEY, CDR2 SVGAGI. V gave up 7 bases and J gave up 4 bases, with 13 bases separating them. There are 13 residues in the CDR3. The DNA for the CDR3 is TGTGCCAGCACTCGCTTACGGGGCACTGAAGCTTTCTTT. Translation: CASTRLRGTEAFF.

This clonotype was detected many times. The chain has TRBV20-1 and TRBJ1-1, with TRBD1 identical over 7 bases. Germline-derived CDR1 and CDR2 are DFQATT and SNEGSKA (reference sequence). V lost 5 bases to trimming and J lost 6 bases; unmatched junction nucleotides: 6. The CDR3 spans 12 residues. In DNA form, the CDR3 reads TGCAGTGCTGCAGGGGGTTCGGCTGAAGCTTTCTTT. Its translation: CSAAGGSAEAFF.

This clonotype showed up many times. V is TRBV12-3 or TRBV12-4 and J is TRBJ2-1, with D maybe TRBD1 (5 bases). The CDR3 is made up of 12 amino acids. V lost 1 base to trimming and J lost 9 bases, with 7 bases between them. Here the CDR3 reads CASSLGTPEQFF. DNA of the CDR3: TGTGCCAGCAGTTTAGGGACACCTGAGCAGTTCTTC.

The gene calls are TRBV6-1 and TRBJ1-5, with TRBD1 matching 8 bases. The CDR3 runs to 14 residues. Germline values: CDR1 MNHNS, CDR2 SASEGT. V shed 10 bases and J 1 base; nucleotides not matched to a gene: 6. This CDR3 reads CATRRDRSNQPQHF. The CDR3 DNA is TGTGCCACCCGCCGGGACAGGAGCAATCAGCCCCAGCATTTT.

The J gene is TRBJ2-7, the V gene TRBV6-1, with D tentatively TRBD2 (5 bases). The CDR3 consists of 14 residues. V dropped 5 bases and J dropped 7 bases, with 18 bases sitting between them. Germline-derived CDR1 and CDR2 are MNHNS and SASEGT. The CDR3 coding sequence is TGTGCCAGCAGTTCCCGGGAAGCCCGGGATGAGCAGTACGTC. Translation: CASSSREARDEQYV.

This clonotype was found many times. The chain couples TRBV12-3 or TRBV12-4 to TRBJ2-4; 9 nucleotides align to TRBD1. The CDR3 loop spans 16 amino acids. Trimming cost V 3 bases and J 2 bases; bases outside gene matches: 5. CDR3 loop: CASSFSGTGTKNIQYF. CDR3 in DNA: TGTGCCAGCAGTTTTTCCGGGACAGGGACCAAAAACATTCAGTACTTC.